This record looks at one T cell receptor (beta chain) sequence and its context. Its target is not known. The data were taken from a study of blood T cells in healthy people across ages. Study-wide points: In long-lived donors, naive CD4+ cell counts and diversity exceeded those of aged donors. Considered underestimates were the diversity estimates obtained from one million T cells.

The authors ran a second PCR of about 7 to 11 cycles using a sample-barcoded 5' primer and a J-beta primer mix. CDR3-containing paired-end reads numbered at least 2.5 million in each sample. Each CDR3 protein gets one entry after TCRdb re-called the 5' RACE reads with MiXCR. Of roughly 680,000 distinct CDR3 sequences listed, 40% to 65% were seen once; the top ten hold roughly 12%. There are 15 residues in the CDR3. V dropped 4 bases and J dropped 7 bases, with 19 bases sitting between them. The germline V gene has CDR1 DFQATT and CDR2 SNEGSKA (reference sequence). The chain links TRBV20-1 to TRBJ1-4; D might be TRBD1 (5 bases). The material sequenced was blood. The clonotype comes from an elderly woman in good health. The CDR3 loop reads CSATPGGRAAEKLFF. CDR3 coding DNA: TGCAGTGCTACGCCTGGGGGGAGGGCGGCTGAAAAACTGTTTTTT.